This T cell receptor (beta chain) was identified during a study of graft-versus-host responses after intestinal transplantation. Overall study context: Anti-thymocyte globulin was used for induction in all recipients, who then took tacrolimus and steroids for about 3 years.

TCRdb keeps only in-frame clones here, not all; method: immunoSEQ multiplex PCR. The sample has tens of thousands of clones; about 88% are singletons. The count of this clone is one. What it binds is not known. Looked up from germline, CDR1 is SGHRS and CDR2 is YFSETQ. This CDR3 spans 15 amino acids. Trimming removed 3 bases from V and 6 bases from J, with 18 bases in between. Findings and limits, study-wide: Peak circulating GvH clone levels tracked with early post-transplant HvG declines. When patients had graft-donor T cell macrochimerism, their allografts held high graft-versus-host to host-versus-graft clonal ratios. In recipient marrow, GvH clones were found, and some appeared first in ileum or blood.

The receptor was derived from a human donor who was the organ donor for an intestinal transplant. The sample consisted of unstimulated CD4+ T cells sorted from spleen or lymph node cells, taken before transplant. J is TRBJ1-2 and V is TRBV5-1; TRBD1 is a possible D gene (6 bases). The CDR3 sequence is CASSSPESGANGYTF. CDR3 DNA: TGCGCCAGCAGCTCTCCGGAGTCAGGGGCGAATGGCTACACCTTC.